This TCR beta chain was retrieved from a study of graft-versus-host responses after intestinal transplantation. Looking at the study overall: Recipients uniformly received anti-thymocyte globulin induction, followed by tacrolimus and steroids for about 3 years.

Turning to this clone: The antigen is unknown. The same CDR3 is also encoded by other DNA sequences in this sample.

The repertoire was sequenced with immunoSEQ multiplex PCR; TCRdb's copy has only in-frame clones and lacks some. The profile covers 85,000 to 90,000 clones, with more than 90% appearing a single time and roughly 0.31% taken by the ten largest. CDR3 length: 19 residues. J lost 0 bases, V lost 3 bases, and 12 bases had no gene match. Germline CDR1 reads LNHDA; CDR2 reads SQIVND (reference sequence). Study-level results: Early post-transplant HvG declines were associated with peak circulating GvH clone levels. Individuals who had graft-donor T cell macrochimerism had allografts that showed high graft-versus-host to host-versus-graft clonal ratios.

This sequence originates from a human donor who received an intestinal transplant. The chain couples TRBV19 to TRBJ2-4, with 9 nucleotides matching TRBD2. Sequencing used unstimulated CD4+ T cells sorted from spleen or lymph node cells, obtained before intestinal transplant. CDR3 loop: CASSIRWREGNIAKNIQYF. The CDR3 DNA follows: TGTGCCAGTAGTATTCGTTGGCGGGAGGGGAACATAGCCAAAAACATTCAGTACTTC.